The source of this TCR beta chain is a study of graft-versus-host responses after intestinal transplantation. Overall study context: Every recipient underwent anti-thymocyte globulin induction, then tacrolimus and steroids for roughly 3 years. Study conclusions and caveats: The presence of high graft-versus-host to host-versus-graft clonal ratios in allografts characterized patients with graft-donor T cell macrochimerism.

Germline CDR1 is SGHRS and CDR2 is YFSETQ. Between the trimmed V and J ends, which lost 3 bases and 0 bases, there was a span of 10 bases. The CDR3 has 14 amino acids. Generated by immunoSEQ multiplex PCR, the TCRdb table keeps only in-frame clones and is missing some. The repertoire holds under 150,000 clones, with roughly nine tenths as singletons. As concerns this clone: Antigen specificity is unknown.

The V and J genes are TRBV5-1 and TRBJ2-7, with a possible D match to TRBD1 (6 bases). The source is a human donor who received an intestinal transplant. Sequenced material: unstimulated CD4+ T cells sorted from spleen or lymph node cells, taken before intestinal transplant. CDR3: CASSSQGPSYEQYF. The CDR3 DNA is TGCGCCAGCAGCTCACAGGGTCCCTCCTACGAGCAGTACTTC. Using reference TRBV5-1 and TRBJ2-7 for the parts outside the CDR3, the full variable domain is KAGVTQTPRYLIKTRGQQVTLSCSPISGHRSVSWYQQTPGQGLQFLFEYFSETQRNKGNFPGRFSGRQFSNSRSEMNVSTLELGDSALYLCASSSQGPSYEQYFGPGTRLTVT.